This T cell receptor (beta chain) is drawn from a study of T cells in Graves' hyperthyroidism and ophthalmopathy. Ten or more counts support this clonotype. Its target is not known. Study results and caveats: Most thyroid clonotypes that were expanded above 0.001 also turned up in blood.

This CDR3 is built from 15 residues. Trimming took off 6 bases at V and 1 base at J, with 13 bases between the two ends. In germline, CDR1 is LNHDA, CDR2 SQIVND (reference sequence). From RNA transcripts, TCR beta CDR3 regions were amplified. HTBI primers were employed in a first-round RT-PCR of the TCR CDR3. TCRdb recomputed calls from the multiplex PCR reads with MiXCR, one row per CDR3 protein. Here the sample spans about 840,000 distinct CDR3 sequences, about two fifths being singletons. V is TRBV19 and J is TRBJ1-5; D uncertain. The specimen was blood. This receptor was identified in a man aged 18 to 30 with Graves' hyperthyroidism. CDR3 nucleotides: TGTGCCAGTAGCGCGTTTTTGGTAAGCAATCAGCCCCAGCATTTT. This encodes CASSAFLVSNQPQHF.